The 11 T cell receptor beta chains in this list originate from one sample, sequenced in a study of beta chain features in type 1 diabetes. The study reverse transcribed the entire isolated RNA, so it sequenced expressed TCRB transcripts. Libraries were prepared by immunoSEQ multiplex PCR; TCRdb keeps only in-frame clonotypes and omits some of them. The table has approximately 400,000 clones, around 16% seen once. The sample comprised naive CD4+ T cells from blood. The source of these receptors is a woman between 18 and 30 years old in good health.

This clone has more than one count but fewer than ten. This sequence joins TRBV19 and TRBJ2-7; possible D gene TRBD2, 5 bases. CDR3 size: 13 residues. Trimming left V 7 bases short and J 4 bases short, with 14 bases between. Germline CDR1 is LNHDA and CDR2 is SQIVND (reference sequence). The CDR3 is CASIGGRGYEQYF. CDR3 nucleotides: TGTGCCAGTATCGGAGGCCGCGGTTACGAGCAGTACTTC.

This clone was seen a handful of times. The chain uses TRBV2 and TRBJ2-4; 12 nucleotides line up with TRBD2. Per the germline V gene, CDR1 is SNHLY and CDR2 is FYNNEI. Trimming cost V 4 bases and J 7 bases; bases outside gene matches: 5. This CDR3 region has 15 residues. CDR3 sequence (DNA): TGTGCCAGCAGTGGCCGACTAGCGGGAGACAACATTCAGTACTTC. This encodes CASSGRLAGDNIQYF.

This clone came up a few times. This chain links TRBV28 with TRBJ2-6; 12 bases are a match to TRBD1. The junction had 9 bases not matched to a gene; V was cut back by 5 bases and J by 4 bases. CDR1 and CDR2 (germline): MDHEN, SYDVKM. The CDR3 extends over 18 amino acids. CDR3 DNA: TGTGCCAGCAGTATAGGGACAGGGGGCGCAGGAGGGGCCAACGTCCTGACTTTC. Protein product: CASSIGTGGAGGANVLTF.

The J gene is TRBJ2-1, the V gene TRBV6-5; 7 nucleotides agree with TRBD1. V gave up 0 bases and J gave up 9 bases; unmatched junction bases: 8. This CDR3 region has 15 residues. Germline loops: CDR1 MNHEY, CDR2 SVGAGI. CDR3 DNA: TGTGCCAGCAGTTACTCCTACGAGGGGGCTGTTGAGCAGTTCTTC. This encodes CASSYSYEGAVEQFF.

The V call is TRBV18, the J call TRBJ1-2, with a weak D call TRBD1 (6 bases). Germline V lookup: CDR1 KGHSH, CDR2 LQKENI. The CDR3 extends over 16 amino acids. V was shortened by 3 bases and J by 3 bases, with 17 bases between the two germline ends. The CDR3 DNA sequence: TGTGCCAGCTCACCTCGGGACAAAATCTACGACTATGGCTACACCTTC. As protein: CASSPRDKIYDYGYTF.

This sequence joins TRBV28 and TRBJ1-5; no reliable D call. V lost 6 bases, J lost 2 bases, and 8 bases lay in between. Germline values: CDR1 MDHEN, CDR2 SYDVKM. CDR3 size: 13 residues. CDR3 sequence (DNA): TGTGCCAGCAGGCCGGGTGGCAATCAGCCCCAGCATTTT. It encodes CASRPGGNQPQHF.

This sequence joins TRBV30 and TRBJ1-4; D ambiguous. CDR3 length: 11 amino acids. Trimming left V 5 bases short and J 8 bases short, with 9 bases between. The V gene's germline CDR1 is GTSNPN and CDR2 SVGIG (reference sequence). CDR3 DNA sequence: TGTGCCTGGGCCCACTGGGAAAAACTGTTTTTT. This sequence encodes CAWAHWEKLFF. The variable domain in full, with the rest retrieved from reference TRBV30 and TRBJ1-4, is SQTIHQWPATLVQPVGSPLSLECTVEGTSNPNLYWYRQAAGRGLQLLFYSVGIGQISSEVPQNLSASRPQDRQFILSSKKLLLSDSGFYLCAWAHWEKLFFGSGTQLSVL.

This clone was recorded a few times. This chain's CDR3 is CASSWEKNRGDGTGELFF. CDR3 DNA sequence: TGTGCCAGCAGTTGGGAGAAAAACAGGGGAGATGGCACCGGGGAGCTGTTTTTT. The gene calls are TRBV27 and TRBJ2-2; 7 bases align to TRBD1. J was trimmed by 4 bases and V by 4 bases; bases with no gene match: 15. The CDR3 loop spans 18 amino acids. CDR1 and CDR2 (germline): MNHEY, SMNVEV (reference sequence).

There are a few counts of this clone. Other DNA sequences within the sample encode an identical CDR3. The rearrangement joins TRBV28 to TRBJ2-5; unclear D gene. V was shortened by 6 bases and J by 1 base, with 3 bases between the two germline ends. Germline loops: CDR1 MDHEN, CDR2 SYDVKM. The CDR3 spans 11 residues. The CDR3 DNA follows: TGTGCCAGCAGCTTCCAAGAGACCCAGTACTTC. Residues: CASSFQETQYF. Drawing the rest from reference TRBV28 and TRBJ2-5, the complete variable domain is DVKVTQSSRYLVKRTGEKVFLECVQDMDHENMFWYRQDPGLGLRLIYFSYDVKMKEKGDIPEGYSVSREKKERFSLILESASTNQTSMYLCASSFQETQYFGPGTRLLVL.

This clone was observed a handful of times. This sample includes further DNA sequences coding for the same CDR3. For the CDR3, the DNA is TGTGCCTGGAGTGTACGTGGAGCCCGTGGCTACACCTTC. It is translated as CAWSVRGARGYTF. The rearrangement joins TRBV30 to TRBJ1-2; unclear D gene. Germline CDR1 and CDR2: GTSNPN and SVGIG (reference sequence). V lost 0 bases, J lost 7 bases, and 12 bases lay in between. The CDR3 runs 13 residues.

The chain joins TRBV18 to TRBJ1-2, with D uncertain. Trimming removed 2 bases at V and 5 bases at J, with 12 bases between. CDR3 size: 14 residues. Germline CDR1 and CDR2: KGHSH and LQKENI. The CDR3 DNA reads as TGTGCCAGCTCACCAGAAGACTTCGGGTATGGCTACACCTTC. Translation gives CASSPEDFGYGYTF.